These 28 T cell receptor beta chains share one sample of origin, sequenced in a study of OX40 agonist ivuxolimab in advanced cancers. Assay: immunoSEQ multiplex PCR; the TCRdb copy retains only in-frame clones and omits some. The sample shows 130,000 or so clones, 90% to 95% of them seen only once. Specimen: CD4+ or CD8+ T cells sorted from blood, collected in a trial of the OX40 agonist ivuxolimab. Source of these receptors: an adult with an advanced solid tumor such as melanoma, head and neck, liver or kidney cancer.

The chain recombines TRBV4-1 with TRBJ2-5; 9 nucleotides match TRBD2. The CDR3 covers 16 residues. Germline V lookup: CDR1 MGHRA, CDR2 YSYEKL. J gave up 8 bases and V 1 base, and 11 bases lay outside the gene matches. DNA of the CDR3: TGCGCCAGCAGCCAAGGTTTCGGCGGGGGGGCGAATACCCAGTACTTC. Its translation is CASSQGFGGGANTQYF.

V gene TRBV29-1 combines with J gene TRBJ1-2; D is unresolved. The length of the CDR3 is 11 residues. Germline V CDR1 and CDR2: SQVTM, ANQGSEA. The V end was cut by 4 bases, the J end by 7 bases, with 10 bases between. CDR3 nucleotides: TGCAGCGTTGCACAGAACGCTGGCTACACCTTC. Residues: CSVAQNAGYTF.

This rearrangement joins TRBV28 to TRBJ2-7; 7 nucleotides agree with TRBD2. V was pared by 6 bases and J by 2 bases, with 13 bases of the junction left unmatched. CDR3 length: 16 amino acids. Germline V gene lookup returns CDR1 MDHEN and CDR2 SYDVKM. The CDR3 sequence is CASSPLPTSSTYEQYF. The CDR3 DNA follows: TGTGCCAGCAGCCCCTTACCGACTAGCAGTACCTACGAGCAGTACTTC.

To note about this clone: An end of the junction does not agree with germline; a read error may underlie this. J is TRBJ1-2 and V is TRBV4-2; a possible D gene is TRBD1 (5 bases). The CDR3 loop spans 13 amino acids. Germline CDR1 reads LGHNA; CDR2 reads YNFKEQ. The CDR3 here is CASSQDIRAPRYF. The CDR3 coding sequence is TGTGCCAGCAGCCAAGATATCAGGGCCCCGCGTTATTTC.

The chain has TRBV19 and TRBJ1-2; 10 bases agree with TRBD1. The CDR3 has 14 amino acids. Unmatched junction bases numbered 6, after V lost 3 bases and J lost 8 bases. Germline CDR1 LNHDA, CDR2 SQIVND (reference sequence). The CDR3 DNA reads TGTGCCAGTAGTATCTTGGGACAGGGGTGGGGCTACACCTTC. It codes for CASSILGQGWGYTF.

The chain is built from TRBV5-1 and TRBJ1-1; 7 bases match TRBD1. Unmatched junction bases numbered 9, after V lost 0 bases and J lost 4 bases. The CDR3 runs 16 residues. The germline V gene has CDR1 SGHRS and CDR2 YFSETQ. CDR3 amino acids: CASSLDRGARTTEAFF. The CDR3 DNA reads TGCGCCAGCAGCTTGGACAGGGGCGCCCGAACCACTGAAGCTTTCTTT.

The CDR3 loop reads CASSLSLSNQPQHF. CDR3 sequence (DNA): TGTGCCAGCAGCTTAAGTCTTAGCAATCAGCCCCAGCATTTT. This sequence joins TRBV7-2 and TRBJ1-5; D unclear. Trimming took 2 bases from V and 0 from J, leaving 5 bases between them. CDR1 and CDR2 from the germline V gene are SGHTA and FQGNSA. This CDR3 has 14 residues.

This rearrangement joins TRBV7-2 to TRBJ2-7; 7 bases line up with TRBD1. J was trimmed by 10 bases and V by 1 base; bases with no gene match: 19. Germline CDR1 reads SGHTA; CDR2 reads FQGNSA. The CDR3 consists of 17 residues. The CDR3 loop is CASSLGPGTARSVEQYF. The CDR3 nucleotides read TGTGCCAGCAGCTTAGGGCCTGGGACAGCCCGGTCGGTAGAACAGTACTTC.

The chain has TRBV6-5 and TRBJ1-3; D uncertain. Deletions cut 2 bases from V and 1 base from J, with 6 bases between. CDR1 MNHEY and CDR2 SVGAGI come from the germline V gene. The CDR3 is made up of 14 amino acids. In DNA form, the CDR3 reads TGTGCCAGCAGTTACGGCAAGTCTGGAAACACCATATATTTT. It encodes CASSYGKSGNTIYF.

V gene TRBV11-2 combines with J gene TRBJ2-7; no firm D call. The CDR3 totals 13 residues. Per the germline V gene, CDR1 is SGHAT and CDR2 is FQNNGV. Trimming removed 1 base from V and 5 bases from J, with 9 bases in between. The CDR3 region is CASSLVAAHEQYF. The CDR3 DNA reads TGTGCCAGCAGCTTAGTAGCAGCCCACGAGCAGTACTTC.

The V and J genes are TRBV6-5 and TRBJ2-3, with D tentatively TRBD1 (7 bases). CDR3 length: 13 residues. The V and J ends lost 6 bases and 3 bases respectively, with 10 bases between them. The germline gives CDR1 MNHEY, CDR2 SVGAGI. DNA of the CDR3: TGTGCCAGCAGGGCAGGGGGGACAGATACGCAGTATTTT. Protein: CASRAGGTDTQYF.

The chain carries TRBV5-1 and TRBJ2-3, with no clear D. The V gene's germline CDR1 is SGHRS and CDR2 YFSETQ. The V gene lost 2 bases and the J gene lost 2 bases, with 6 bases spanning the gap. The CDR3 is made up of 13 amino acids. CDR3: CASSFGYTDTQYF. The CDR3 DNA sequence: TGCGCCAGCAGCTTCGGCTACACAGATACGCAGTATTTT.

The gene calls are TRBV5-4 and TRBJ2-3; weak D call: TRBD2 (5 bases). The CDR3 has 13 amino acids. Between the trimmed V and J ends, which lost 6 bases and 6 bases, there was a span of 14 bases. Germline CDR1 SGHNT, CDR2 YYREEE (reference sequence). CDR3 DNA sequence: TGTGCCAGCACCGAGATTAGAGGGGATACGCAGTATTTT. Translated, it gives CASTEIRGDTQYF.

The chain couples TRBV7-2 to TRBJ2-7, with a weak D call TRBD2 (6 bases). The CDR3 has 15 residues. The germline V gene has CDR1 SGHTA and CDR2 FQGNSA. V lost 6 bases to trimming and J lost 3 bases, with 18 bases between them. The CDR3 loop reads CASRVGHAGNYEQYF. The CDR3 nucleotides read TGTGCCAGCAGAGTTGGCCACGCGGGGAACTACGAGCAGTACTTC.

This clone has just one count. The rearrangement joins TRBV19 to TRBJ1-1; 8 bases match TRBD1. There are 12 residues in the CDR3. J gave up 8 bases and V 6 bases, and 5 bases lay outside the gene matches. Per germline, CDR1 LNHDA and CDR2 SQIVND (reference sequence). CDR3 loop: CASSRQGWEAFF. CDR3 nucleotides: TGTGCCAGTAGCCGACAGGGGTGGGAAGCTTTCTTT.

This sequence joins TRBV27 and TRBJ2-1; D is possibly TRBD2 (5 bases). CDR3 length: 18 residues. Germline assignment: CDR1 MNHEY and CDR2 SMNVEV (reference sequence). Trimming stripped 2 bases from V and 0 bases from J, with 17 bases between. The CDR3 sequence is CASSLVRGRPSSYNEQFF. CDR3 sequence (DNA): TGTGCCAGCAGTTTAGTCCGCGGGCGGCCCAGCTCCTACAATGAGCAGTTCTTC.

The chain employs TRBV4-1 and TRBJ1-6; TRBD1 aligns across 9 bases. Germline-derived CDR1 and CDR2 are MGHRA and YSYEKL. The CDR3 extends over 15 amino acids. V lost 6 bases to trimming and J lost 9 bases; unmatched junction nucleotides: 9. CDR3 in DNA: TGCGCCAGCAGTAGGACAGGGGTTGAGGGTTCACCCCTCCACTTT. It translates to CASSRTGVEGSPLHF.

In its sample, this clone was seen once. The chain recombines TRBV7-8 with TRBJ1-1, with TRBD1 matching over 9 bases. Germline loops: CDR1 SGHVS, CDR2 FQNEAQ. The J segment lost 1 base and the V segment lost 3 bases, leaving 6 bases of the junction unmatched. The CDR3 has 16 residues. CDR3 region: CASSFGNRGPNTEAFF. DNA for the CDR3: TGTGCCAGCAGCTTCGGGAACAGGGGGCCGAACACTGAAGCTTTCTTT.

This rearrangement joins TRBV6-1 to TRBJ2-7; D call uncertain. The CDR3 is 11 amino acids. Between the trimmed V and J ends, which lost 2 bases and 1 base, there was a span of 0 bases. CDR1 MNHNS and CDR2 SASEGT come from the germline V gene. The CDR3 sequence: CASSESYEQYF. The CDR3 DNA follows: TGTGCCAGCAGTGAATCCTACGAGCAGTACTTC.

The chain uses TRBV18 and TRBJ2-1; a possible D gene is TRBD1 (6 bases). From germline, CDR1 is KGHSH and CDR2 LQKENI. The CDR3 extends over 16 amino acids. Between the trimmed V and J ends, which lost 3 bases and 4 bases, there was a span of 16 bases. This chain's CDR3 is CASSPFGQSSYNEQFF. The CDR3, as DNA: TGTGCCAGCTCACCTTTCGGACAGAGTAGTTACAATGAGCAGTTCTTC.

This clone was seen only once. The CDR3 DNA follows: TGTGCCAGTAGTAGAAGTCCCGGGGGGAGTGAAAAACTGTTTTTT. Translated, it gives CASSRSPGGSEKLFF. The chain couples TRBV19 to TRBJ1-4; tentative D call: TRBD1 (5 bases). CDR1 and CDR2 (germline): LNHDA, SQIVND (reference sequence). This CDR3 comprises 15 residues. Deletions cut 4 bases from V and 7 bases from J, with 16 bases between.

This clone appeared a few times. The chain joins TRBV4-3 to TRBJ1-2; D is possibly TRBD1 (6 bases). The CDR3 covers 16 residues. Germline CDR1 reads LGHNA; CDR2 reads YSLEER. Trimming removed 1 base from V and 8 bases from J, with 20 bases in between. CDR3 region: CASSQVFPGAYVGYTF. Written as DNA, the CDR3 is TGCGCCAGCAGCCAAGTCTTTCCAGGGGCATATGTGGGCTACACCTTC.

CDR3 coding DNA: TGTGCCAGTAGTATACCGGGGGCTGGCGAGCAGTACTTC. As protein: CASSIPGAGEQYF. The V gene is TRBV19, the J gene TRBJ2-7; tentatively, D is TRBD1 or TRBD2 (6 bases each). The ends were cut back, 2 bases at V and 6 bases at J, with 11 bases in the middle. Per the germline V gene, CDR1 is LNHDA and CDR2 is SQIVND (reference sequence). This CDR3 comprises 13 residues.

The J gene is TRBJ2-2, the V gene TRBV19, with 10 bases lining up with TRBD1. Germline V gene lookup returns CDR1 LNHDA and CDR2 SQIVND (reference sequence). The CDR3 covers 16 residues. V shed 6 bases, J shed 3 bases, and the junction held 7 bases outside the gene matches. The CDR3 spells CASRGRDRGYTGELFF. For the CDR3, the DNA is TGTGCCAGTAGAGGGAGGGACAGGGGCTACACCGGGGAGCTGTTTTTT. Supplemented by reference TRBV19 and TRBJ2-2, the full variable domain reads DGGITQSPKYLFRKEGQNVTLSCEQNLNHDAMYWYRQDPGQGLRLIYYSQIVNDFQKGDIAEGYSVSREKKESFPLTVTSAQKNPTAFYLCASRGRDRGYTGELFFGEGSRLTVL.

The chain carries TRBV7-9 and TRBJ1-2; D may be TRBD1 (5 bases). The length of the CDR3 is 14 residues. Between the trimmed V and J ends, which lost 5 bases and 2 bases, there was a span of 12 bases. Looked up from germline, CDR1 is SEHNR and CDR2 is FQNEAQ (reference sequence). CDR3 nucleotides: TGTGCCAGCAGCCCCTCGGGGGGAAACTATGGCTACACCTTC. Translated, it gives CASSPSGGNYGYTF.

The CDR3, as DNA: TGTGCCAGCAGCGTAACCGACAGACGAATAGGAGAAAAACTGTTTTTT. As protein: CASSVTDRRIGEKLFF. The rearrangement uses TRBV9 and TRBJ1-4, with D maybe TRBD1 (5 bases). The ends were cut back, 1 base at V and 8 bases at J, with 18 bases in the middle. CDR3 length equals 16 residues. Germline assignment: CDR1 SGDLS and CDR2 YYNGEE.

The chain couples TRBV7-6 to TRBJ2-7; D assignment may be TRBD1 or TRBD2 (5 bases each). Per the germline V gene, CDR1 is SGHVS and CDR2 is FNYEAQ. V lost 5 bases, J lost 7 bases, and 15 bases lay in between. The CDR3 length is 13 residues. CDR3 region: CASSPIKGEEQYF. The CDR3 region has the DNA TGTGCCAGCAGCCCGATTAAAGGGGAGGAGCAGTACTTC.

The rearrangement links TRBV19 to TRBJ1-1, with D perhaps TRBD1 (5 bases). There are 16 residues in the CDR3. Germline V gives CDR1 LNHDA, CDR2 SQIVND (reference sequence). Between the trimmed V and J ends, which lost 2 bases and 0 bases, there was a span of 13 bases. The CDR3 reads CASSISGRSMNTEAFF. The CDR3 bases are TGTGCCAGTAGTATATCGGGACGGTCAATGAACACTGAAGCTTTCTTT.